Here is one T cell receptor beta chain with its context. Its target is not known. Germline CDR1 is SEHNR and CDR2 is FQNEAQ (reference sequence). V was trimmed by 1 base and J by 0 bases, leaving 10 bases between them. The CDR3 covers 16 residues. This record belongs to a study of Tregs in tolerant kidney transplant recipients. General study points: Tregs expanded with activated donor B cells seemed most donor-specific.

Measured with immunoSEQ multiplex PCR; TCRdb has only the in-frame clones, and not every one. The sample holds roughly 120,000 clones, almost 95% seen once. Sequenced sample: CD4+ T cells from blood. The chain couples TRBV7-9 to TRBJ2-1; D is uncertain. This sequence originates from a human donor in good health. In DNA, the CDR3 is TGTGCCAGCAGCTTAGAGAGGCGGAGCTCCTACAATGAGCAGTTCTTC. This encodes CASSLERRSSYNEQFF.